One sample yielded the 27 T cell receptor beta chains listed below, sequenced in a study of PD-L1 blockade in urothelial cancer. The time point here: peripheral blood 6 weeks after treatment start. Profiling relied on immunoSEQ multiplex PCR, and the TCRdb table lists in-frame clones only, not all of them. Counted here are around 19,000 clones, approximately 82% occurring once; the ten biggest clones make up over 1.5%. The sample consisted of PBMCs, taken around atezolizumab (anti-PD-L1) treatment. These receptors were obtained from a man aged 50 to 59 with urothelial cancer.

This clone was counted a single time. The rearrangement uses TRBV7-9 and TRBJ2-2, with D possibly being TRBD1 (6 bases). CDR1 is SEHNR, CDR2 FQNEAQ, per germline (reference sequence). The CDR3 is made up of 14 amino acids. Trimming cost V 5 bases and J 6 bases, with 13 bases left between them. The CDR3: CASSLRGSSGELFF. The CDR3 coding sequence is TGTGCCAGCAGCCTAAGGGGGAGTTCCGGGGAGCTGTTTTTT.

The chain couples TRBV27 to TRBJ1-6, with 9 bases identical to TRBD1. Trimming took 5 bases from V and 10 from J; bases not matched to a gene: 9. This CDR3 comprises 15 residues. Germline V CDR1 and CDR2: MNHEY, SMNVEV (reference sequence). The CDR3, as DNA: TGTGCCAGCAGTGAACAGGGGGCGCATTTATCACCCCTCCACTTT. It is translated as CASSEQGAHLSPLHF.

V and J are TRBV7-8 and TRBJ2-7; D perhaps matches TRBD2 (6 bases). Germline V CDR1 and CDR2: SGHVS, FQNEAQ. Trimming shortened V by 4 bases and J by 2 bases, and 15 bases separated the two germline ends. The CDR3 has 15 amino acids. The CDR3 sequence is CASSSGGGIPYEQYF. CDR3 DNA sequence: TGTGCCAGCAGCTCGGGTGGGGGGATCCCCTACGAGCAGTACTTC.

The V gene is TRBV29-1, the J gene TRBJ2-2; weak D call: TRBD2 (7 bases). This CDR3 contains 16 residues. Deletions cut 7 bases from V and 6 bases from J, with 24 bases between. From germline, CDR1 is SQVTM and CDR2 ANQGSEA. CDR3 nucleotides: TGCAGCGCTCGGGTAGGGGGGGCTTTTGGCGCCGGGGAGCTGTTTTTT. Protein product: CSARVGGAFGAGELFF.

This clone was observed a handful of times. CDR3 loop: CASSPHLAGGGNEQFF. CDR3 bases: TGTGCCAGCAGCCCGCACCTAGCGGGAGGGGGAAATGAGCAGTTCTTC. J is TRBJ2-1 and V is TRBV7-8; 12 bases map to TRBD2. Germline V gene lookup returns CDR1 SGHVS and CDR2 FQNEAQ. This CDR3 contains 16 residues. With V trimmed by 5 bases and J by 7 bases, 9 bases remained unmatched.

The CDR3: CASTLGAASNYGYTF. DNA for the CDR3: TGTGCCAGCACACTTGGGGCAGCCTCTAACTATGGCTACACCTTC. The V and J genes are TRBV7-8 and TRBJ1-2; tentative D call: TRBD1 (5 bases). The V end lost 7 bases, the J end lost 0 bases, and 15 bases lay between the germline ends. Germline V CDR1 and CDR2: SGHVS, FQNEAQ. The CDR3 has 15 amino acids.

This chain joins TRBV9 and TRBJ2-3; perhaps TRBD1 as D (6 bases). In germline, CDR1 is SGDLS, CDR2 YYNGEE. CDR3 length: 15 residues. The V and J ends lost 4 bases and 3 bases respectively, with 15 bases between them. The CDR3 DNA sequence: TGTGCCAGCAGCCCCTCGGGAAGGGGGACAGATACGCAGTATTTT. Encoded protein: CASSPSGRGTDTQYF.

The chain carries TRBV5-4 and TRBJ1-1, with TRBD1 matching 7 bases. V gave up 2 bases and J gave up 3 bases; unmatched junction bases: 4. Germline-derived CDR1 and CDR2 are SGHNT and YYREEE (reference sequence). CDR3 length equals 14 residues. The DNA of the CDR3 is TGTGCCAGCAGCTTCCTAGACAGGGACACTGAAGCTTTCTTT. Translated, it gives CASSFLDRDTEAFF.

This clone has only one observation. V gene TRBV7-9 combines with J gene TRBJ2-6; the D is unclear. CDR1 is SEHNR, CDR2 FQNEAQ, per germline (reference sequence). The CDR3 runs 16 residues. With 2 bases removed from V and 0 bases from J, the gap between germline ends came to 8 bases. DNA of the CDR3: TGTGCCAGCAGCTTATCGGGTGCCTCTGGGGCCAACGTCCTGACTTTC. Protein: CASSLSGASGANVLTF.

The chain employs TRBV29-1 and TRBJ2-1; TRBD1 agrees at 7 bases. Losses at the gene ends were 4 bases for V and 3 bases for J; bases not matched to a gene: 0. CDR1 SQVTM and CDR2 ANQGSEA come from the germline V gene. The CDR3 is 12 residues long. CDR3 sequence reads: CSVGTGYNEQFF. The CDR3 DNA follows: TGCAGCGTTGGGACAGGCTACAATGAGCAGTTCTTC.

The chain has TRBV2 and TRBJ1-5, with 8 bases aligning to TRBD1. The CDR3 consists of 13 residues. V lost 6 bases and J lost 5; bases outside the gene matches: 3. CDR1 is SNHLY, CDR2 FYNNEI, per germline. This CDR3 is CASRDREDQPQHF. Here the CDR3 DNA reads TGTGCCAGCAGGGACAGGGAAGATCAGCCCCAGCATTTT. Supplemented by reference TRBV2 and TRBJ1-5, the full variable domain reads EPEVTQTPSHQVTQMGQEVILRCVPISNHLYFYWYRQILGQKVEFLVSFYNNEISEKSEIFDDQFSVERPDGSNFTLKIRSTKLEDSAMYFCASRDREDQPQHFGDGTRLSIL.

The chain employs TRBV6-1 and TRBJ1-1; D ambiguous. Trimming took 2 bases from V and 4 from J, leaving 17 bases between them. Germline lookup yields CDR1 MNHNS and CDR2 SASEGT. This CDR3 has 16 amino acids. CDR3 coding DNA: TGTGCCAGCAGTGAATTACTCATAGGGAGGAGCACTGAAGCTTTCTTT. Its protein product is CASSELLIGRSTEAFF.

The chain links TRBV18 to TRBJ2-7; D possibly corresponds to TRBD1 (7 bases). Per the germline V gene, CDR1 is KGHSH and CDR2 is LQKENI. Deletions cut 3 bases from V and 2 bases from J, with 11 bases between. The CDR3 is 14 residues long. For the CDR3, the DNA is TGTGCCAGCTCACCGGGCAGGGGGGCCTACGAGCAGTACTTC. Its protein is CASSPGRGAYEQYF.

V is TRBV9 and J is TRBJ2-2; 13 bases are shared with TRBD2. Germline lookup yields CDR1 SGDLS and CDR2 YYNGEE. CDR3 length: 16 amino acids. V was clipped by 4 bases and J by 5 bases; unmatched bases: 5. CDR3 sequence: CASSRGLAGVTGELFF. The DNA of the CDR3 is TGTGCCAGCAGCAGAGGACTAGCGGGAGTTACCGGGGAGCTGTTTTTT. Together with reference TRBV9 and TRBJ2-2, the CDR3 gives the full variable domain: DSGVTQTPKHLITATGQRVTLRCSPRSGDLSVYWYQQSLDQGLQFLIQYYNGEERAKGNILERFSAQQFPDLHSELNLSSLELGDSALYFCASSRGLAGVTGELFFGEGSRLTVL.

The gene calls are TRBV6-5 and TRBJ2-1; 7 bases line up with TRBD1. The CDR3 is made up of 15 amino acids. Germline loops: CDR1 MNHEY, CDR2 SVGAGI. V trimming: 6 bases; J trimming: 7 bases; junction bases outside the gene matches: 12. The CDR3 here is CASSRDRAAGNEQFF. The CDR3 nucleotides are TGTGCCAGCAGCCGTGACAGGGCCGCTGGGAATGAGCAGTTCTTC.

The V call is TRBV28, the J call TRBJ1-5; possible D gene TRBD1, 6 bases. Germline V lookup: CDR1 MDHEN, CDR2 SYDVKM. Trimming left V 6 bases short and J 6 bases short, with 21 bases between. The CDR3 is made up of 16 amino acids. In DNA, the CDR3 is TGTGCCAGCAGAACACCCTCAGGGACCAGGGGTCAGCCCCAGCATTTT. It codes for CASRTPSGTRGQPQHF.

This chain joins TRBV10-2 and TRBJ2-1, with D hard to call. V was pared by 7 bases and J by 5 bases, with 6 bases between. CDR1 and CDR2 from the germline V gene are WSHSY and SAAADI. The CDR3 runs 11 residues. The CDR3 region has the DNA TGCGCCAGCACCACACACAATGAGCAGTTCTTC. Translated: CASTTHNEQFF.

This chain links TRBV5-1 with TRBJ1-6; D is perhaps TRBD1 (5 bases). This CDR3 spans 13 amino acids. Trimming pared 9 bases from V and 10 bases from J, leaving 17 bases between. Germline V gene lookup returns CDR1 SGHRS and CDR2 YFSETQ. The CDR3 loop is CATSSEGNSPLHF. The CDR3 DNA reads TGCGCCACCTCGTCGGAGGGGAACTCACCCCTCCACTTT.

The rearrangement links TRBV5-1 to TRBJ1-5, with TRBD1 matching 8 bases. Germline loops: CDR1 SGHRS, CDR2 YFSETQ. This CDR3 comprises 16 residues. The J segment lost 7 bases and the V segment lost 4 bases, leaving 13 bases of the junction unmatched. The CDR3 loop is CASSLTYTGGGQPQHF. Here the CDR3 DNA reads TGCGCCAGCAGCCTAACCTACACAGGGGGAGGACAGCCCCAGCATTTT.

This rearrangement joins TRBV2 to TRBJ2-3; perhaps TRBD2 as D (6 bases). In germline, CDR1 is SNHLY, CDR2 FYNNEI. The V end lost 3 bases, the J end lost 2 bases, and 15 bases lay between the germline ends. CDR3 length: 16 amino acids. For the CDR3, the DNA is TGTGCCAGCAGTGAGTTTCTTGCGGGGCCCACAGATACGCAGTATTTT. Translated, it gives CASSEFLAGPTDTQYF.

The rearrangement joins TRBV7-2 to TRBJ2-5; TRBD2 aligns across 11 bases. CDR1 and CDR2 from the germline V gene are SGHTA and FQGNSA. V was pared by 6 bases and J by 4 bases, with 7 bases of the junction left unmatched. CDR3 length equals 15 residues. The CDR3 protein is CASSLASGGSETQYF. The CDR3 DNA reads as TGTGCCAGCAGTTTGGCTAGCGGGGGGTCAGAGACCCAGTACTTC.

The chain couples TRBV7-8 to TRBJ1-5; D ambiguous. V was cut by 4 bases and J by 6 bases, with 13 bases left in between. There are 14 residues in the CDR3. Germline V gene data show CDR1 as SGHVS and CDR2 as FQNEAQ. The CDR3 DNA is TGTGCCAGCAGCTCCCCGGGGAGTGGTCAGCCCCAGCATTTT. Residues: CASSSPGSGQPQHF.

Regarding this clone: Different DNA sequences within this sample yield the same CDR3. DNA for the CDR3: TGCAGTGTTTTAGGCGGGGGCGGCGAGCAGTACGTC. It encodes CSVLGGGGEQYV. J is TRBJ2-7 and V is TRBV29-1; tentatively, D is TRBD2 (7 bases). The CDR3 length is 12 residues. Germline CDR1 SQVTM, CDR2 ANQGSEA.

The chain recombines TRBV6-5 with TRBJ2-3; 7 bases agree with TRBD2. Germline values: CDR1 MNHEY, CDR2 SVGAGI. J lost 0 bases, V lost 5 bases, and 5 bases had no gene match. There are 15 residues in the CDR3. CDR3 nucleotides: TGTGCCAGCAGTATGAGACTAGCTAGCACAGATACGCAGTATTTT. Its protein is CASSMRLASTDTQYF.

The chain couples TRBV10-1 to TRBJ2-3; a possible D gene is TRBD1 (6 bases). CDR1 and CDR2 (germline): WNHNN, SYGVQD (reference sequence). V was shortened by 6 bases and J by 2 bases, with 15 bases between the two germline ends. The CDR3 is made up of 15 amino acids. Here the CDR3 reads CASSPVAGDTDTQYF. CDR3 coding DNA: TGCGCCAGCAGCCCTGTGGCAGGGGACACAGATACGCAGTATTTT.

The chain employs TRBV7-2 and TRBJ1-5; unclear D gene. V dropped 1 base and J dropped 1 base, with 8 bases sitting between them. Germline V gene lookup returns CDR1 SGHTA and CDR2 FQGNSA. This CDR3 spans 15 amino acids. The CDR3 sequence: CASSLDGISNQPQHF. The CDR3 region has the DNA TGTGCCAGCAGCTTAGACGGGATAAGCAATCAGCCCCAGCATTTT. The full variable domain, in which reference TRBV7-2 and TRBJ1-5 provide the parts outside the CDR3, is GAGVSQSPSNKVTEKGKDVELRCDPISGHTALYWYRQSLGQGLEFLIYFQGNSAPDKSGLPSDRFSAERTGGSVSTLTIQRTQQEDSAVYLCASSLDGISNQPQHFGDGTRLSIL.

V gene TRBV6-5 combines with J gene TRBJ1-3, with D perhaps TRBD1 (5 bases). The CDR3 contains 12 residues. The V end was cut by 11 bases, the J end by 4 bases, with 12 bases between. The germline V gene encodes CDR1 MNHEY and CDR2 SVGAGI. The CDR3, as DNA: TGTGCCGTGGGGCGTCAAGGAAACACCATATATTTT. Translated: CAVGRQGNTIYF.